These T cell receptor beta chains were read from a single sample in a study of blood T cell repertoires in COVID-19. Measured with immunoSEQ multiplex PCR; TCRdb has only the in-frame clones, and not every one. The sample shows 80,000 to 100,000 clones, roughly 80% of them seen only once. Material: peripheral blood. The receptors originated from a human donor in a cohort sampled during active COVID-19. Both conserved end residues are part of each CDR3. Fields, in order: V gene, D gene, clone size, J gene, CDR3 DNA, CDR3 protein. The D gene is left open where the match is weak. The size of a clone is reported for some rows only, either as once, few or many, or as a class for expanded clones.

TRBV29-1	-	few	TRBJ1-2	TGCAGCGCCTTGACAGGCCCGATTAACTATGGCTACACCTTC	CSALTGPINYGYTF
TRBV7-8	TRBD1	-	TRBJ1-1	TGTGCCAGCAGCGCCAGAGGGGCGACAGGGGCTGAAGCTTTCTTT	CASSARGATGAEAFF
TRBV5-1	-	-	TRBJ1-2	TGCGCCAGCAGCCCTGATTCCCGGAGGAGCTATGGCTACACCTTC	CASSPDSRRSYGYTF
TRBV15	-	-	TRBJ1-5	TGTGCCACCAGCAGAGATTCCCAGGCTTCTAGCAATCAGCCCCAGCATTTT	CATSRDSQASSNQPQHF
TRBV28	TRBD1	-	TRBJ1-4	TGTGCCAGCAGTTTATCTTCGACAGGGAGAGAAAAACTGTTTTTT	CASSLSSTGREKLFF
TRBV2	TRBD1	-	TRBJ1-4	TGTGCCAGCGGAGGGACAGGCCGAACTAATGAAAAACTGTTTTTT	CASGGTGRTNEKLFF
TRBV28	TRBD1	-	TRBJ1-2	TGTGCCACGTCCGGAGGGGGCGGGGCAGGGGGCTACACCTTC	CATSGGGGAGGYTF
TRBV6-5	TRBD2	-	TRBJ2-1	TGTGCCAGCAGTTACTGGGCTAGCGGGACGCAGTTCTTC	CASSYWASGTQFF
TRBV11-3	TRBD2	-	TRBJ2-1	TGTGCCAGCAGCTCCGGGAGGGGGAACTACAATGAGCAGTTCTTC	CASSSGRGNYNEQFF
TRBV6-5	-	-	TRBJ2-3	TGTGCCAGCAGGTTAGCAGATACGCAGTATTTT	CASRLADTQYF
TRBV19	-	-	TRBJ2-6	TGTGCCAGTACTGACAATAGGCCGGATGGCTCTGGGGCCAACGTCCTGACTTTC	CASTDNRPDGSGANVLTF
TRBV5-1	-	-	TRBJ2-7	TGCGCCAGCAGCTTTTCCCCGGGACAACTCTACGAGCAGTACTTC	CASSFSPGQLYEQYF
TRBV5-1	-	-	TRBJ1-1	TGCGCCAGCAGCCAAAGGACAGCGAACACTGAAGCTTTCTTT	CASSQRTANTEAFF
TRBV2	TRBD1	once	TRBJ1-2	TGTGCCAGCAGTGAAGCAGGACAGGGTCCCTATGGCTACACCTTC	CASSEAGQGPYGYTF
TRBV18	-	-	TRBJ1-3	TGTGCCAGCTCACCCCGCACAGGGCCGAGCTCTGGAAACACCATATATTTT	CASSPRTGPSSGNTIYF
TRBV3-1/TRBV3-2	-	-	TRBJ1-4	TGTGCCAGCAGCCACCGGAGACAGGTGGTGGAAAAACTGTTTTTT	CASSHRRQVVEKLFF
TRBV4-1	TRBD1	-	TRBJ1-4	TGCGCCAGCAGCCAAGGCTTGAGGACAGGGGGTAATGAAAAACTGTTTTTT	CASSQGLRTGGNEKLFF
TRBV6-5	-	-	TRBJ2-1	TGTGCCAGCAGTTACTGGAGTGGGGGGGCCGGGCAGTTCTTC	CASSYWSGGAGQFF
TRBV19	-	few	TRBJ2-2	TGTGCCAGTAGGCAAAGGGGCGCCGGGGAGCTGTTTTTT	CASRQRGAGELFF
TRBV5-1	-	-	TRBJ1-1	TGCGCCAGCAGCTTGGAGGGAGGGAAGACTGAAGCTTTCTTT	CASSLEGGKTEAFF
TRBV28	TRBD2	-	TRBJ2-7	TGTGCCAGCAGTCTAACTAGCGGGGGGTCGCGAGAGCAGTACTTC	CASSLTSGGSREQYF
TRBV5-1	TRBD1	few	TRBJ2-7	TGCGCCAGCAGCTTGGGTTGGGGACAGCCTAGCGAGCAGTACTTC	CASSLGWGQPSEQYF
TRBV5-4	-	once	TRBJ2-3	TGTGCCAGCAGCTTGGGGAAAGGGGGGGGGCCCACAGATACGCAGTATTTT	CASSLGKGGGPTDTQYF
TRBV11-2	TRBD1	-	TRBJ2-7	TGTGCCAGCAGCTCGACCAGGGGGCGGTACGAGCAGTACTTC	CASSSTRGRYEQYF
TRBV28	-	few	TRBJ2-4	TGTGCCAGCAGTCGAGGACTAACCAAACAGTACTTC	CASSRGLTKQYF
TRBV11-2	-	-	TRBJ2-1	TGTGCCAGCAGCTCCTCTAGGCCCCGCGGAAACAATGAGCAGTTCTTC	CASSSSRPRGNNEQFF
TRBV10-1	TRBD1	-	TRBJ1-3	TGCGCCAGCAGAATAGGACAGGGAGACACCATATATTTT	CASRIGQGDTIYF
TRBV7-9	-	-	TRBJ2-7	TGTGCCAGCAGCCCTTACGACCGAGGTGCCTACGAGCAGTACTTC	CASSPYDRGAYEQYF
TRBV10-3	-	-	TRBJ1-2	TGTGCCATCGGTGAAGGTACGGGAGGCTACACCTTC	CAIGEGTGGYTF
TRBV6-5	-	few	TRBJ1-5	TGTGCCAGCAGTTACTCCTACAATCAGCCCCAGCATTTT	CASSYSYNQPQHF
TRBV28	TRBD2	few	TRBJ2-5	TGTGCCACCGTACTAGCGGGAGGCGGGAAGACCCAGTACTTC	CATVLAGGGKTQYF
TRBV7-9	TRBD1	once	TRBJ1-2	TGTGCCAGCAGCCCCGGACTGGGACAGGGTGGCTACACCTTC	CASSPGLGQGGYTF
TRBV28	-	-	TRBJ1-5	TGTGCCAGCAGTTTTTCCGGGTACCGTCAGCCCCAGCATTTT	CASSFSGYRQPQHF